Listed below are T cell receptor beta chains from one sample, sequenced in a study of blood T cell repertoires in COVID-19. Method: immunoSEQ multiplex PCR; TCRdb's copy keeps in-frame clones and lacks some. This sample has 150,000 to 200,000 clones, with about nine tenths found just once. The material sequenced was PBMCs or T cells enriched from blood (not recorded which). These receptors were obtained from a woman under 30 who had recovered from COVID-19. CDR3s include the opening cysteine and the closing phenylalanine or tryptophan. Clone size is stated in some rows and not others, as once, few, many or a class when expanded.

j_call	v_call	clone_size	cdr3_aa
TRBJ2-6	TRBV10-2	NA	CASSTGGGSGANVLTF
TRBJ2-7	TRBV7-2	NA	CASSPGGYSYEQYF
TRBJ2-3	TRBV28	few	CASSSGATDTQYF
TRBJ1-2	TRBV5-1	NA	CASSSQGDYGYTF
TRBJ2-1	TRBV7-9	NA	CASSLLAGIGNEQFF
TRBJ2-6	TRBV28	NA	CASSPPVQGQGGSGANVLTF
TRBJ2-7	TRBV27	NA	CASSLAQAYEQYF
TRBJ2-2	TRBV30	NA	CAWSKDRVFTGELFF
TRBJ1-2	TRBV30	NA	CAWWGQGQISGYTF
TRBJ1-3	TRBV7-8	NA	CASSLRWRGVGGSGNTIYF
TRBJ1-5	TRBV7-2	once	CASSSTRDSYQPQHF
TRBJ2-5	TRBV4-1	once	CASKGGPGETQYF
TRBJ1-5	TRBV6-1	NA	CASSEDPLQPQHF
TRBJ1-2	TRBV6-5	NA	CASTGANYGYTF
TRBJ2-5	TRBV2	few	CASQFLGQGQETQYF
TRBJ2-2	TRBV13	NA	CASSRREWYTGELFF
TRBJ2-7	TRBV9	NA	CASSPSGSPLYEQYF
TRBJ1-5	TRBV7-6	NA	CASSRDSRQPQHF
TRBJ2-7	TRBV10-2	once	CASSRRGPGFYLSYEQYF
TRBJ1-6	TRBV5-1	NA	CASSLGDTDNSPLHF
TRBJ2-2	TRBV7-8	NA	CASSPLYGTGELFF
TRBJ2-7	TRBV30	NA	CAWVTSGTPREQYF
TRBJ2-7	TRBV5-4	NA	CASSLGQGLGEQYF
TRBJ2-1	TRBV10-1	NA	CASSAQRGSSYNEQFF
TRBJ2-7	TRBV30	NA	CAWSVPGGEQYF
TRBJ2-3	TRBV19	NA	CASSPGGADTQYF
TRBJ2-1	TRBV6-6	NA	CASSPVGAEYNEQFF
TRBJ2-7	TRBV7-8	NA	CASSLGTGTSREQYF
TRBJ2-5	TRBV6-5	NA	CASSLLAGGQETQYF
TRBJ2-7	TRBV27	few	CASSFRRGRSSYEQYF
TRBJ2-1	TRBV12-5	NA	CASGFGFNNEQFF
TRBJ2-7	TRBV6-5	NA	CASSSTGGTYEQYF
TRBJ2-4	TRBV10-2	NA	CASSARQGAGAIQYF
TRBJ2-1	TRBV4-1	NA	CASSQGVAYNEQFF
TRBJ2-3	TRBV28	NA	CASSNPSGRETQYF
TRBJ2-5	TRBV28	NA	CASSLDRGEALETQYF
TRBJ2-7	TRBV27	NA	CASSRREGYEQYF
TRBJ1-1	TRBV5-4	NA	CASSPDSAIGNTEAFF
TRBJ1-5	TRBV10-3	once	CAISEGDSHRGYSNQPQHF
TRBJ2-1	TRBV2	NA	CASRRTSGDSYNEQFF